Listed here is a single T cell receptor (beta chain). CDR3 length: 12 residues. The germline gives CDR1 SGHNT, CDR2 YENEEA. Losses at the gene ends were 5 bases for V and 8 bases for J; bases not matched to a gene: 4. These data come from a study of blood T cell repertoires in COVID-19. At the level of the study: Sources were T cells, B-cell-depleted T cells, or PBMCs; the material itself was cDNA or gDNA.

Assay: immunoSEQ multiplex PCR; the TCRdb copy retains only in-frame clones and omits some. Among more than 70,000 clones listed, 80% to 90% were seen once. J is TRBJ1-1 and V is TRBV11-3; 8 bases match TRBD1. The clonotype was recovered from a man between 50 and 59 years old with acute or convalescent COVID-19. Sequenced sample: peripheral blood. CDR3 protein: CASSPDRAEAFF. The CDR3 bases are TGTGCCAGCAGCCCGGACAGGGCCGAAGCTTTCTTT.